Below, 24 T cell receptor beta chains from the same sample are listed, as sequenced in a study of low-dose radiotherapy and immunotherapy resistance in tumors. The time point denotes: after trial treatment. Indicated treatment: LDRT plus nivolumab, ipilimumab, low-dose cyclophosphamide and aspirin (RACIN trial). With TRAV- and TRBV-specific primers, first-strand cDNA was made, covering the alpha and beta chains. TCRs were amplified for about 18 PCR cycles with a constant-region primer and V-primer adapter. TCRdb fed the reads into MiXCR, producing one record per CDR3 protein. The sample shows about 84,000 distinct CDR3 sequences, roughly 17% of them seen only once. Sequencing used PBMCs, obtained after low-dose radiotherapy plus immunotherapy. The receptors here all came from a male donor with prostate cancer.

The gene calls are TRBV28 and TRBJ1-4; weak D call: TRBD1 (6 bases). Per the germline V gene, CDR1 is MDHEN and CDR2 is SYDVKM. Deletions cut 5 bases from V and 8 bases from J, with 18 bases between. The CDR3 consists of 15 residues. In nucleotides, the CDR3 is TGTGCCAGCAGTCCCTCCCGGGGGCTACTAGAAAAACTGTTTTTT. It codes for CASSPSRGLLEKLFF.

This clonotype appeared many times. The rearrangement links TRBV24-1 to TRBJ2-1; no reliable D call. The CDR3 sequence is 11 residues long. Trimming shortened V by 1 base and J by 8 bases, and 2 bases separated the two germline ends. Germline CDR1 reads KGHDR; CDR2 reads SFDVKD. The CDR3 nucleotides read TGTGCCACCAGTGATTTCGATGAGCAGTTCTTC. It specifies CATSDFDEQFF.

This clonotype was found many times. CDR3 residues: CASGLGQNGELFF. CDR3 bases: TGTGCTAGTGGTTTGGGACAGAACGGGGAGCTGTTTTTT. The J gene is TRBJ2-2, the V gene TRBV12-5; a possible D gene is TRBD1 (5 bases). V lost 1 base and J 7 bases, leaving 7 bases between the germline ends. The CDR3 is 13 residues long. In germline, CDR1 is LGHNT, CDR2 FRNRAP.

This clonotype was observed many times. The chain recombines TRBV5-1 with TRBJ2-1; 10 positions agree with TRBD1. CDR1 and CDR2 from the germline V gene are SGHRS and YFSETQ. The CDR3 loop spans 16 amino acids. J was trimmed by 4 bases and V by 0 bases; bases with no gene match: 4. The CDR3 region is CASSLGTGQGYNEQFF. CDR3 DNA: TGCGCCAGCAGCTTGGGTACGGGACAGGGGTACAATGAGCAGTTCTTC.

This clonotype has ten or more counts. The rearrangement uses TRBV7-2 and TRBJ2-1; tentatively, D is TRBD2 (7 bases). The germline gives CDR1 SGHTA, CDR2 FQGNSA. V lost 5 bases to trimming and J lost 4 bases, with 21 bases between them. The CDR3 has 17 amino acids. CDR3 residues: CASSHGGGGRGYNEQFF. CDR3 DNA sequence: TGTGCCAGCAGCCATGGGGGGGGCGGGAGAGGGTACAATGAGCAGTTCTTC.

This clonotype occurred many times. The chain has TRBV7-3 and TRBJ2-1; D remains ambiguous. V dropped 4 bases and J dropped 0 bases, with 13 bases sitting between them. Germline assignment: CDR1 SGHTA and CDR2 FQGTGA. CDR3 length equals 16 residues. The CDR3 DNA reads TGTGCCAGCAGCTCCGGTTGGCGAGCCTCCTACAATGAGCAGTTCTTC. It is translated as CASSSGWRASYNEQFF.

This clonotype was counted ten times or more. The chain is built from TRBV29-1 and TRBJ2-5; possible D gene TRBD1, 5 bases. CDR3 length: 15 amino acids. The ends were cut back, 5 bases at V and 1 base at J, with 17 bases in the middle. Germline loops: CDR1 SQVTM, CDR2 ANQGSEA. CDR3 nucleotides: TGCAGCGTTAACCACTGGGGTCAGGGCCAAGAGACCCAGTACTTC. As protein: CSVNHWGQGQETQYF.

This clonotype was recorded many times. V usage is TRBV28 and J usage is TRBJ2-7; 7 positions match TRBD2. Germline V lookup: CDR1 MDHEN, CDR2 SYDVKM. The CDR3 totals 14 residues. Unmatched junction bases numbered 5, after V lost 4 bases and J lost 2 bases. The CDR3 sequence is CASSSTSRTYEQYF. The DNA of the CDR3 is TGTGCCAGCAGTTCGACTAGCCGTACCTACGAGCAGTACTTC.

The sample holds many counts of this clonotype. The genes are TRBV3-1 and TRBJ2-5; 10 bases align to TRBD2. V lost 4 bases, J lost 6 bases, and 5 bases stayed unmatched. This CDR3 is built from 14 residues. Germline assignment: CDR1 LGHDT and CDR2 YNNKEL (reference sequence). In nucleotides, the CDR3 is TGTGCCAGCAGCCCTAGCGGGAGTGCCAAGACCCAGTACTTC. This codes for CASSPSGSAKTQYF.

This clonotype was detected many times. The chain has TRBV9 and TRBJ2-1, with D possibly being TRBD2 (6 bases). The germline V gene encodes CDR1 SGDLS and CDR2 YYNGEE. V was cut by 4 bases and J by 4 bases, with 15 bases left in between. The CDR3 totals 15 residues. The CDR3 here is CASSWTSRGYNEQFF. Written as DNA, the CDR3 is TGTGCCAGCAGCTGGACTTCGCGGGGTTACAATGAGCAGTTCTTC. Looking up the rest from reference TRBV9 and TRBJ2-1 gives the full variable domain: DSGVTQTPKHLITATGQRVTLRCSPRSGDLSVYWYQQSLDQGLQFLIQYYNGEERAKGNILERFSAQQFPDLHSELNLSSLELGDSALYFCASSWTSRGYNEQFFGPGTRLTVL.

This clonotype was picked up many times. V usage is TRBV5-1 and J usage is TRBJ2-3; TRBD2 matches at 13 bases. Unmatched junction bases numbered 10, after V lost 2 bases and J lost 4 bases. The CDR3 length is 18 residues. The germline gives CDR1 SGHRS, CDR2 YFSETQ. The CDR3 region is CASSLGLAGVVGADTQYF. The CDR3 DNA is TGCGCCAGCAGCTTAGGACTAGCGGGAGTGGTTGGAGCAGATACGCAGTATTTT.

This clonotype has a count of ten or more. This chain joins TRBV14 and TRBJ2-1, with D maybe TRBD1 (6 bases). Between the trimmed V and J ends, which lost 2 bases and 4 bases, there was a span of 21 bases. The CDR3 has 18 residues. CDR1 SGHDN and CDR2 FVKESK come from the germline V gene. In nucleotides, the CDR3 is TGTGCCAGCAGCCAACTCCGAGGGGCTAGGGGGAATTACAATGAGCAGTTCTTC. Protein sequence: CASSQLRGARGNYNEQFF.

This clonotype was observed many times. The chain carries TRBV5-6 and TRBJ2-5, with TRBD1 as a possible D gene (5 bases). V was trimmed by 2 bases and J by 2 bases, leaving 10 bases between them. The CDR3 consists of 14 residues. The V gene's germline CDR1 is SGHDT and CDR2 YYEEEE. This CDR3 is CASSLPDIQETQYF. CDR3 coding DNA: TGTGCCAGCAGCTTACCGGACATACAAGAGACCCAGTACTTC.

This clonotype has a count of ten or more. The chain employs TRBV7-9 and TRBJ1-2; D is uncertain. The CDR3 totals 12 residues. Trimming took 0 bases from V and 13 from J, leaving 12 bases between them. Looked up from germline, CDR1 is SEHNR and CDR2 is FQNEAQ (reference sequence). The CDR3 is CASSLASASVTF. The CDR3 DNA follows: TGTGCCAGCAGCTTAGCGTCGGCATCAGTCACCTTC.

This clonotype was seen ten or more times. The V call is TRBV6-2 or TRBV6-3, the J call TRBJ2-7; D remains unclear. There are 13 residues in the CDR3. V was trimmed by 0 bases and J by 4 bases, leaving 7 bases between them. Germline V gene lookup returns CDR1 MNHEY and CDR2 SVGEGT. The CDR3 DNA is TGTGCCAGCAGTTACTCTTCTAGTTACGAGCAGTACTTC. As protein: CASSYSSSYEQYF.

This clonotype was observed many times. The V gene is TRBV7-2, the J gene TRBJ1-6; no clear D gene. The germline V and J ends were trimmed by 5 bases and 7 bases, with 15 bases remaining between them. Germline V gene sequence: CDR1 SGHTA, CDR2 FQGNSA. The CDR3 consists of 15 residues. The CDR3 protein is CASSPYVGPNSPLHF. DNA for the CDR3: TGTGCCAGCAGCCCCTACGTGGGCCCCAATTCACCCCTCCACTTT.

The table lists this clonotype with many counts. The chain carries TRBV14 and TRBJ1-2; tentatively, D is TRBD1 (5 bases). Between the trimmed V and J ends, which lost 3 bases and 3 bases, there was a span of 11 bases. The CDR3 spans 14 residues. CDR1 is SGHDN, CDR2 FVKESK, per germline. CDR3 sequence: CASSQNRGDYGYTF. The CDR3 DNA is TGTGCCAGCAGCCAGAACCGGGGCGACTATGGCTACACCTTC.

There are a few counts of this clonotype. This chain joins TRBV25-1 and TRBJ2-7, with 12 bases identical to TRBD2. The CDR3 consists of 15 residues. V lost 2 bases, J lost 4 bases, and 3 bases stayed unmatched. Germline assignment: CDR1 MGHDK and CDR2 SYGVNS. DNA for the CDR3: TGTGCCAGCAGTGAACTAGCGGGAGGGGGATACGAGCAGTACTTC. Translated, it gives CASSELAGGGYEQYF.

Notes on this clonotype: Since a far larger clone is one base different, this is likely a read error. The chain recombines TRBV7-2 with TRBJ2-5; no clear D. There are 13 residues in the CDR3. The germline V gene has CDR1 SGHTA and CDR2 FQGNSA. The ends were cut back, 1 base at V and 1 base at J, with 4 bases in the middle. The CDR3 protein is CASSLGPQETQYF. The CDR3 DNA follows: TGTGCCAGCAGCTTAGGGCCCCAAGAGACCCAGTACTTC.

This clonotype was seen many times. This rearrangement joins TRBV27 to TRBJ2-6, with D perhaps assigned TRBD1 or TRBD2 (5 bases each). The CDR3 has 18 residues. Trimming removed 2 bases at V and 0 bases at J, with 14 bases between. Germline assignment: CDR1 MNHEY and CDR2 SMNVEV (reference sequence). CDR3 nucleotides: TGTGCCAGCAGTTTAAGAGGGGTCCCGAACTCTGGGGCCAACGTCCTGACTTTC. Amino acids: CASSLRGVPNSGANVLTF.

In its sample, this clonotype was seen many times. The V gene is TRBV7-2, the J gene TRBJ2-5; TRBD1 matches at 8 bases. CDR3 length: 16 amino acids. The V gene's germline CDR1 is SGHTA and CDR2 FQGNSA. The ends lost 5 bases at V and 3 bases at J; junction bases unmatched: 11. In DNA form, the CDR3 reads TGTGCCAGCAGCCCCGCCGCACAGGGGGTGAAAGAGACCCAGTACTTC. Its translation: CASSPAAQGVKETQYF.

This clonotype was counted at least ten times. An end of the junction does not agree with germline; a read error may underlie this. The chain employs TRBV7-2 and TRBJ2-6; 9 nucleotides match TRBD1. This CDR3 contains 20 residues. Germline V gene lookup returns CDR1 SGHTA and CDR2 FQGNSA. DNA for the CDR3: TGCGCCAGCAGCTTCGGCCTCGGGACAGGGCCGATCTCTGGGGCCAACGTCCTGACTTTC. This sequence encodes CASSFGLGTGPISGANVLTF.

The sample holds many counts of this clonotype. This rearrangement joins TRBV4-2 to TRBJ2-2, with D hard to call. Germline CDR1 and CDR2: LGHNA and YNFKEQ. The CDR3 has 16 amino acids. V shed 3 bases and J shed 4 bases, with 15 bases lying between them. This CDR3 is CASSQTPTVGTGELFF. The CDR3 coding sequence is TGTGCCAGCAGCCAGACCCCTACGGTGGGCACCGGGGAGCTGTTTTTT.

This clonotype was counted many times. This chain links TRBV28 with TRBJ2-2, with D tentatively TRBD1 (5 bases). The germline gives CDR1 MDHEN, CDR2 SYDVKM. V lost 3 bases and J lost 6, with 11 bases in between. The CDR3 runs 14 residues. Here the CDR3 reads CASSFQGRSGELFF. In DNA, the CDR3 is TGTGCCAGCAGTTTCCAGGGCCGTTCCGGGGAGCTGTTTTTT.